One and the same sample provided the 25 T cell receptor beta chains below, sequenced in a study of T cells after yellow fever vaccination. One entry per CDR3 protein, called by TCRdb with MiXCR from the 5' RACE reads. The sample has fewer than 650,000 distinct CDR3 sequences; around a fifth are singletons. Sequences were derived from PBMCs, sampled about 21 days after the first yellow fever vaccination. All receptors come from a man younger than 35 who received the YFV17D yellow fever vaccine.

The chain combines TRBV4-3 with TRBJ2-3; TRBD2 matches at 8 bases. The junction had 8 bases not matched to a gene; V was cut back by 0 bases and J by 6 bases. Germline assignment: CDR1 LGHNA and CDR2 YSLEER. This CDR3 contains 16 residues. The DNA of the CDR3 is TGCGCCAGCAGCCAAGAAAAAAATCGGGGGGGGGATACGCAGTATTTT. Its protein is CASSQEKNRGGDTQYF.

This chain links TRBV9 with TRBJ1-2; 7 nucleotides align to TRBD1. The trim removed 4 bases at V and 4 bases at J, leaving 7 bases unmatched. Germline values: CDR1 SGDLS, CDR2 YYNGEE. CDR3 length: 14 amino acids. The CDR3 reads CASSQRTGAYGYTF. Here the CDR3 DNA reads TGTGCCAGCAGCCAAAGGACAGGAGCCTATGGCTACACCTTC.

This clonotype was detected a few times. This chain uses TRBV28 with TRBJ1-5; 7 bases line up with TRBD1. V dropped 6 bases and J dropped 4; count of bases not matched to a gene: 15. The CDR3 is made up of 17 amino acids. Looked up from germline, CDR1 is MDHEN and CDR2 is SYDVKM. This chain's CDR3 is CASSLNQYGTVNQPQHF. The CDR3 DNA reads as TGTGCCAGCAGCTTAAACCAATACGGGACAGTAAATCAGCCCCAGCATTTT.

The chain couples TRBV4-3 to TRBJ2-6, with D maybe TRBD1 (5 bases). Germline V gene lookup returns CDR1 LGHNA and CDR2 YSLEER. V was pared by 0 bases and J by 4 bases, with 13 bases between. This CDR3 region has 17 residues. CDR3 protein: CASSQETGSPGANVLTF. CDR3 nucleotides: TGCGCCAGCAGCCAAGAAACAGGCTCACCCGGGGCCAACGTCCTGACTTTC.

This clonotype has just a few counts. The J gene is TRBJ2-3, the V gene TRBV6-5, with D possibly matching TRBD2 (6 bases). This CDR3 has 17 amino acids. Germline V gene lookup returns CDR1 MNHEY and CDR2 SVGAGI. Trimming took 2 bases from V and 3 from J, leaving 18 bases between them. CDR3 protein: CASSYPRESPGTDTQYF. In DNA, the CDR3 is TGTGCCAGCAGTTACCCTCGGGAGAGTCCGGGAACAGATACGCAGTATTTT.

This clonotype appeared a few times. The gene calls are TRBV7-3 and TRBJ2-2; TRBD2 agrees at 12 bases. J was trimmed by 1 base and V by 1 base; bases with no gene match: 4. CDR1 is SGHTA and CDR2 is FQGTGA in the germline V gene. The CDR3 loop spans 18 amino acids. This CDR3 reads CASSLRALAGGNTGELFF. The CDR3 DNA sequence: TGTGCCAGCAGCTTAAGAGCACTAGCGGGGGGGAACACCGGGGAGCTGTTTTTT.

This clonotype was observed many times. The chain combines TRBV3-1 with TRBJ2-7; D is undetermined. The V gene's germline CDR1 is LGHDT and CDR2 YNNKEL (reference sequence). This CDR3 comprises 10 residues. Trimming cost V 3 bases and J 10 bases, with 7 bases left between them. The CDR3 nucleotides read TGTGCCAGCAGCCATAGGCCCCAGTACGTC. As protein: CASSHRPQYV.

V gene TRBV7-2 combines with J gene TRBJ2-7; the D is unclear. The V gene lost 5 bases and the J gene lost 4 bases, with 12 bases spanning the gap. Germline CDR1 SGHTA, CDR2 FQGNSA. The CDR3 is 13 residues long. CDR3 region: CASSPDPSYEQYV. The CDR3 nucleotides are TGTGCCAGCAGCCCCGATCCCAGTTACGAGCAGTACGTC.

This clonotype was detected ten times or more. The V and J genes are TRBV5-1 and TRBJ2-5, with D uncertain. V lost 0 bases to trimming and J lost 4 bases, with 16 bases between them. CDR3 size: 16 residues. Germline CDR1 SGHRS, CDR2 YFSETQ. CDR3 bases: TGCGCCAGCAGCTTGGATCCCGGCCAGAAGGGAGAGACCCAGTACTTC. Its protein product is CASSLDPGQKGETQYF.

V usage is TRBV28 and J usage is TRBJ1-5; 8 bases fit TRBD1. The length of the CDR3 is 14 residues. Germline CDR1 and CDR2: MDHEN and SYDVKM. V dropped 8 bases and J dropped 2; count of bases not matched to a gene: 5. This chain's CDR3 is CASLDRGGNQPQHF. The CDR3 coding sequence is TGTGCCAGCCTCGACAGGGGCGGCAATCAGCCCCAGCATTTT.

This clonotype was detected a few times. V usage is TRBV9 and J usage is TRBJ1-4; no definite D call. Germline V gene sequence: CDR1 SGDLS, CDR2 YYNGEE. V lost 0 bases and J 0 bases, leaving 6 bases between the germline ends. CDR3 length equals 15 residues. This chain's CDR3 is CASSVGEATNEKLFF. DNA of the CDR3: TGTGCCAGCAGCGTAGGGGAGGCAACTAATGAAAAACTGTTTTTT.

Only a few counts were recorded for this clonotype. V is TRBV7-2 and J is TRBJ1-2, with 7 bases that match TRBD1. From germline, CDR1 is SGHTA and CDR2 FQGNSA. The CDR3 length is 17 residues. Unmatched junction bases numbered 10, after V lost 3 bases and J lost 0 bases. This CDR3 is CASSLPAGGWANYGYTF. The CDR3 DNA reads as TGTGCCAGCAGCTTGCCCGCAGGGGGATGGGCTAACTATGGCTACACCTTC.

The sample holds a few counts of this clonotype. The chain combines TRBV28 with TRBJ2-7, with D perhaps matching TRBD1 or TRBD2 (5 bases each). The CDR3 length is 16 residues. The germline V and J ends were trimmed by 2 bases and 4 bases, with 18 bases remaining between them. CDR1 is MDHEN, CDR2 SYDVKM, per germline. CDR3 region: CASSLVRLGVQYEQYV. In DNA form, the CDR3 reads TGTGCCAGCAGTTTAGTACGCCTGGGGGTCCAATACGAGCAGTACGTC.

This chain joins TRBV19 and TRBJ2-1; the D call may be TRBD1 or TRBD2 (5 bases each). V was cut by 0 bases and J by 0 bases, with 9 bases left in between. The CDR3 has 16 residues. Germline CDR1 LNHDA, CDR2 SQIVND (reference sequence). For the CDR3, the DNA is TGTGCCAGTAGTATAGAGGGGACGAGCTCCTACAATGAGCAGTTCTTC. Amino acid sequence: CASSIEGTSSYNEQFF.

The chain combines TRBV4-2 with TRBJ2-7; D possibly corresponds to TRBD2 (5 bases). Germline V gene data show CDR1 as LGHNA and CDR2 as YNFKEQ. CDR3 length: 15 amino acids. V gave up 4 bases and J gave up 0 bases, with 13 bases separating them. The CDR3 DNA is TGTGCCAGCAGCCCTAGCTTAATGTCCTCCTACGAGCAGTACTTC. Translation gives CASSPSLMSSYEQYF.

This chain connects TRBV5-1 to TRBJ2-5; D unresolved. The CDR3 is 14 residues long. Trimming stripped 2 bases from V and 1 base from J, with 9 bases between. In germline, CDR1 is SGHRS, CDR2 YFSETQ. The chain's CDR3 is CASSFAGFQETQYF. The CDR3 DNA is TGCGCCAGCAGCTTTGCCGGGTTCCAAGAGACCCAGTACTTC.

The chain has TRBV4-1 and TRBJ2-7; a possible D gene is TRBD1 (5 bases). The V end lost 6 bases, the J end lost 1 base, and 19 bases lay between the germline ends. The length of the CDR3 is 16 residues. Per germline, CDR1 MGHRA and CDR2 YSYEKL. Written as DNA, the CDR3 is TGCGCCAGCAGACAGGAACGGAGTATGGGGTCCTACGAGCAGTACTTC. It yields the protein CASRQERSMGSYEQYF.

V usage is TRBV7-2 and J usage is TRBJ2-6; D is uncertain. V gave up 2 bases and J gave up 3 bases, with 5 bases separating them. There are 14 residues in the CDR3. CDR1 and CDR2 (germline): SGHTA, FQGNSA. CDR3 amino acids: CASSLFGGANVLTF. CDR3 sequence (DNA): TGTGCCAGCAGCTTATTCGGTGGGGCCAACGTCCTGACTTTC. Complete variable domain (other parts from reference TRBV7-2 and TRBJ2-6): GAGVSQSPSNKVTEKGKDVELRCDPISGHTALYWYRQSLGQGLEFLIYFQGNSAPDKSGLPSDRFSAERTGGSVSTLTIQRTQQEDSAVYLCASSLFGGANVLTFGAGSRLTVL.

This clonotype showed up just a few times. CDR3 DNA: TGTGCCAGCACCTCTGGCCCGGGCACAGATACGCAGTATTTT. This sequence encodes CASTSGPGTDTQYF. This chain joins TRBV6-1 and TRBJ2-3, with D unresolved. The germline CDR1 and CDR2 sequences are MNHNS and SASEGT. The CDR3 is 14 amino acids. Trimming stripped 7 bases from V and 1 base from J, with 12 bases between.

This clonotype was observed a handful of times. V and J are TRBV7-9 and TRBJ1-3; unclear D gene. The CDR3 totals 14 residues. Germline CDR1 SEHNR, CDR2 FQNEAQ (reference sequence). V lost 2 bases and J 3 bases, leaving 8 bases between the germline ends. This CDR3 reads CASSLHGVGNTIYF. The CDR3 DNA sequence: TGTGCCAGCAGCTTACACGGGGTTGGAAACACCATATATTTT.

This chain joins TRBV19 and TRBJ1-5; D gene ambiguous. The germline V gene encodes CDR1 LNHDA and CDR2 SQIVND (reference sequence). Trimming took off 5 bases at V and 4 bases at J, with 9 bases between the two ends. This CDR3 comprises 13 residues. This CDR3 reads CASSYRPNQPQHF. CDR3 DNA sequence: TGTGCCAGTAGTTACCGCCCGAATCAGCCCCAGCATTTT. The whole variable domain, remainder taken from reference TRBV19 and TRBJ1-5, is DGGITQSPKYLFRKEGQNVTLSCEQNLNHDAMYWYRQDPGQGLRLIYYSQIVNDFQKGDIAEGYSVSREKKESFPLTVTSAQKNPTAFYLCASSYRPNQPQHFGDGTRLSIL.

For the CDR3, the DNA is TGTGCCAGCAGTCGGGTTAACAATCAGCCCCAGCATTTT. Its translation: CASSRVNNQPQHF. This chain joins TRBV6-6 and TRBJ1-5; D gene ambiguous. CDR3 length: 13 residues. Germline lookup yields CDR1 MNHNY and CDR2 SVGAGI (reference sequence). V lost 5 bases to trimming and J lost 3 bases, with 8 bases between them.

This chain connects TRBV5-1 to TRBJ1-2; no clear D. This CDR3 spans 14 amino acids. V was shortened by 5 bases and J by 0 bases, with 11 bases between the two germline ends. Per the germline V gene, CDR1 is SGHRS and CDR2 is YFSETQ. CDR3 residues: CASRQVQANYGYTF. For the CDR3, the DNA is TGCGCCAGCAGGCAGGTCCAAGCTAACTATGGCTACACCTTC.

This clonotype was seen a handful of times. The CDR3 sequence: CASSYTRGGNTEAFF. The DNA for the CDR3 is TGTGCCAGCAGTTATACCAGGGGCGGGAACACTGAAGCTTTCTTT. The chain joins TRBV2 to TRBJ1-1, with a tentative D call TRBD1 (6 bases). This CDR3 comprises 15 residues. The V gene's germline CDR1 is SNHLY and CDR2 FYNNEI. V was shortened by 5 bases and J by 1 base, with 14 bases between the two germline ends.

The chain recombines TRBV7-2 with TRBJ1-1, with D perhaps matching TRBD1 (6 bases). V lost 1 base to trimming and J lost 4 bases, with 13 bases between them. From germline, CDR1 is SGHTA and CDR2 FQGNSA. The CDR3 covers 15 residues. The CDR3 spells CASSLGQDASTEAFF. CDR3 DNA: TGTGCCAGCAGCTTAGGACAGGACGCTTCCACTGAAGCTTTCTTT.